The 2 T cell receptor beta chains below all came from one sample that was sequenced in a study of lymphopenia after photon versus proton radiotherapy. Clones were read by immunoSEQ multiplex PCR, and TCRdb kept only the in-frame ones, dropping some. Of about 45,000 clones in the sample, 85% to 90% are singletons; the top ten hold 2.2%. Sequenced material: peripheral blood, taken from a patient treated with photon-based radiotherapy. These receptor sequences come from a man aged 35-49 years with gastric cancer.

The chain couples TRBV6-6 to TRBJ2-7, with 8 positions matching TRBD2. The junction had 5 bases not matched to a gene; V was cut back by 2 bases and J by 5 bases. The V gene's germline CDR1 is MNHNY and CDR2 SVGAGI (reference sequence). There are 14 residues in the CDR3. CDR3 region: CASSYRGLGDEQYF. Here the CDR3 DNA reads TGTGCCAGCAGTTACAGGGGACTAGGCGACGAGCAGTACTTC.

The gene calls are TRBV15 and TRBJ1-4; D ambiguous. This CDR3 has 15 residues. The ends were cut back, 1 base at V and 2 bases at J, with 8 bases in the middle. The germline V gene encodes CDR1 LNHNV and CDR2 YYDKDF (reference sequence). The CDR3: CATSRVATTNEKLFF. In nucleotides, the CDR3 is TGTGCCACCAGCAGAGTGGCAACGACTAATGAAAAACTGTTTTTT. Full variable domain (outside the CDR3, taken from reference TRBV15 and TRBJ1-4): DAMVIQNPRYQVTQFGKPVTLSCSQTLNHNVMYWYQQKSSQAPKLLFHYYDKDFNNEADTPDNFQSRRPNTSFCFLDIRSPGLGDTAMYLCATSRVATTNEKLFFGSGTQLSVL.